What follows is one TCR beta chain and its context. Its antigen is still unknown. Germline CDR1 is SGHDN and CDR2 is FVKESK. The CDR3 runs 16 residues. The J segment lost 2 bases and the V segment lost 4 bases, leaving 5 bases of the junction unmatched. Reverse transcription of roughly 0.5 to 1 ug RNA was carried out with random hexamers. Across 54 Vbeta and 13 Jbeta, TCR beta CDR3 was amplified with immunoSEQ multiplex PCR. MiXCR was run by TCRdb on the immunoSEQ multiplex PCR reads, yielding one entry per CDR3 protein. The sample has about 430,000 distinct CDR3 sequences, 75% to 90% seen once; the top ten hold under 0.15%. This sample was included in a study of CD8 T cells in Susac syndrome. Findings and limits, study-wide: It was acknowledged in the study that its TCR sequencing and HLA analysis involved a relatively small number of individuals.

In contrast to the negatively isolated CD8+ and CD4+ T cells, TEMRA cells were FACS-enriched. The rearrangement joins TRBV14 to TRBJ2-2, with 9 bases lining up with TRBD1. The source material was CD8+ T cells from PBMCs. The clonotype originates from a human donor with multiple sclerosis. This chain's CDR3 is CASSLGDRDNTGELFF. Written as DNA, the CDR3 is TGTGCCAGCAGCCTCGGGGACAGGGATAACACCGGGGAGCTGTTTTTT.